This T cell receptor (beta chain) was profiled in a study of T cell repertoires in cytomegalovirus infection. Turning to the study itself: Matching HLA type, along with CMV infection, was indicated by public TCR beta signatures. Study results and limitations: HLA-C-restricted CMV clonotypes gave the most frequent clonotype in two of eight donors. Cumulative frequency of public TCR beta families picked out carriers of CMV plus the relevant HLA.

TCRdb analysed the reads with MiXCR anew, one entry per CDR3 protein. Altogether 130,000 or so distinct CDR3 sequences are present, 5.5% to 7% being singletons, with the ten largest covering approximately 19%. V lost 2 bases and J lost 0, with 14 bases in between. CDR3 length equals 16 residues. Germline V gene data show CDR1 as SGDLS and CDR2 as YYNGEE. There are a few counts of this clonotype. Its antigen is unknown. Sequencing was performed on PBMCs. This clonotype was obtained from a human donor in good health (CMV status not recorded). Some clones in this sample may be carry-over from other donors' samples. The rearrangement links TRBV9 to TRBJ1-1; a possible D gene is TRBD1 (5 bases). The chain's CDR3 is CASSVGTDLMNTEAFF. DNA for the CDR3: TGTGCCAGCAGCGTTGGGACCGACTTGATGAACACTGAAGCTTTCTTT. Combining the CDR3 with reference TRBV9 and TRBJ1-1 gives the whole variable domain DSGVTQTPKHLITATGQRVTLRCSPRSGDLSVYWYQQSLDQGLQFLIQYYNGEERAKGNILERFSAQQFPDLHSELNLSSLELGDSALYFCASSVGTDLMNTEAFFGQGTRLTVV.